The clone carrying this T cell receptor beta chain was seen at least ten times. Its antigen remains unknown. The time point was: newly diagnosed GD, antithyroid drugs for less than 3 months. Making the TCR library involved RNA that had been extracted from PBMCs. The data originate from a study of regulatory T cells in long-lasting Graves disease. About the research overall: Newly diagnosed Graves' patients had taken antithyroid drugs under 3 months. Findings and caveats of the study: Less diverse TCR repertoires were seen in persistent Graves' patients than in newly diagnosed ones. Among samples with persistent disease, TRBV28, TRBJ1-2 and TRBJ2-5 were favored.

Investigators prepared the TCR beta libraries by applying iRepertoire HTBI primers and Arm-PCR of CDR3 regions. TCRdb re-derived calls from the multiplex PCR reads in MiXCR, one entry per CDR3 protein. There are 390,000 or so distinct CDR3 sequences in the sample; around 11% occur only once, and under 20% lies in the top ten. Germline trimming cut 4 bases from V and 1 base from J; bases unmatched to any gene: 9. CDR1 is MNHEY, CDR2 SMNVEV, per germline (reference sequence). The CDR3 runs 16 residues. The sample was also reused in another study, on T cells in Graves' hyperthyroidism and ophthalmopathy.

The TCR sequence derives from a woman aged 18-35 years with Graves disease. This chain joins TRBV27 and TRBJ1-1, with 7 bases identical to TRBD1. This specimen was peripheral blood mononuclear cells (PBMCs), taken at new diagnosis, from a patient treated with antithyroid drugs. The CDR3 nucleotides are TGTGCCAGCAGTTCCCGAGAGACAGGGCCGAACACTGAAGCTTTCTTT. Protein product: CASSSRETGPNTEAFF.